Below are 20 T cell receptor beta chains sequenced from a single sample in a study of T cell responses to AZD1222 COVID-19 vaccine. Profiled with immunoSEQ multiplex PCR; TCRdb holds only in-frame clones, not every one. The sample yields about 110,000 clones, roughly 92% seen once. The sample here was peripheral blood, taken 28 days after the second AZD1222 dose. These receptors came from an adult who received the AZD1222 COVID-19 vaccine.

This chain joins TRBV6-5 and TRBJ1-5; D is ambiguous. Trimming pared 2 bases from V and 0 bases from J, leaving 8 bases between. The CDR3 covers 15 residues. CDR1 MNHEY and CDR2 SVGAGI come from the germline V gene. The CDR3 spells CASSYGPYSNQPQHF. The CDR3 nucleotides are TGTGCCAGCAGTTACGGGCCGTATAGCAATCAGCCCCAGCATTTT.

This chain links TRBV9 with TRBJ1-1; tentatively, D is TRBD1 (6 bases). The germline V and J ends were trimmed by 4 bases and 8 bases, with 21 bases remaining between them. Germline CDR1 reads SGDLS; CDR2 reads YYNGEE. The CDR3 consists of 15 residues. DNA for the CDR3: TGTGCCAGCAGCCCCACCTCAACCGGGACAAGGGAAGCTTTCTTT. This translates into CASSPTSTGTREAFF.

The chain recombines TRBV5-1 with TRBJ2-5; 11 positions match TRBD1. Germline V CDR1 and CDR2: SGHRS, YFSETQ. The CDR3 is 18 amino acids. The V and J ends lost 2 bases and 4 bases, in that order; junction bases with no gene match: 13. Here the CDR3 DNA reads TGCGCCAGCAGCTTAGGACAGGGGGCCGGAGTTTCAAGAGAGACCCAGTACTTC. Its translation is CASSLGQGAGVSRETQYF. The whole variable domain, remainder taken from reference TRBV5-1 and TRBJ2-5, is KAGVTQTPRYLIKTRGQQVTLSCSPISGHRSVSWYQQTPGQGLQFLFEYFSETQRNKGNFPGRFSGRQFSNSRSEMNVSTLELGDSALYLCASSLGQGAGVSRETQYFGPGTRLLVL.

V usage is TRBV19 and J usage is TRBJ2-5, with D perhaps matching TRBD1 (6 bases). Germline CDR1 is LNHDA and CDR2 is SQIVND (reference sequence). V lost 9 bases and J lost 5, with 19 bases in between. CDR3 size: 14 residues. This CDR3 reads CASRPPGARETQYF. CDR3 nucleotides: TGTGCCAGCCGGCCGCCAGGGGCTAGGGAGACCCAGTACTTC.

V and J are TRBV4-2 and TRBJ1-6, with D maybe TRBD1 (5 bases). This CDR3 comprises 16 residues. Trimming took 0 bases from V and 9 from J, leaving 15 bases between them. CDR1 is LGHNA, CDR2 YNFKEQ, per germline. CDR3 nucleotides: TGTGCCAGCAGCCAAGAGGCCGGGGGGGTTTTTTCACCCCTCCACTTT. Protein product: CASSQEAGGVFSPLHF.

The chain combines TRBV3-1 (or the pseudogene TRBV3-2) with TRBJ2-7; possible D gene TRBD2, 6 bases. The CDR3 runs 14 residues. Trimming removed 3 bases at V and 5 bases at J, with 14 bases between. Germline CDR1 and CDR2: LGHDT and YNNKEL (reference sequence). This CDR3 is CASSHNGGKDEQYF. The CDR3 nucleotides are TGTGCCAGCAGCCACAACGGGGGAAAAGACGAGCAGTACTTC.

V and J are TRBV4-1 and TRBJ2-7; tentatively, D is TRBD1 (5 bases). Per germline, CDR1 MGHRA and CDR2 YSYEKL. This CDR3 has 15 residues. V lost 0 bases and J 3 bases, leaving 12 bases between the germline ends. Here the CDR3 DNA reads TGCGCCAGCAGCCAAGATGAAACAGGTGACTACGAGCAGTACTTC. Amino acids: CASSQDETGDYEQYF.

This clone has a single count. The chain carries TRBV2 and TRBJ2-1; a possible D gene is TRBD2 (5 bases). The CDR3 length is 13 residues. V lost 7 bases to trimming and J lost 4 bases, with 11 bases between them. From germline, CDR1 is SNHLY and CDR2 FYNNEI. The CDR3 spells CASTRGFYNEQFF. In DNA form, the CDR3 reads TGTGCCAGCACCCGGGGATTTTACAATGAGCAGTTCTTC.

This clone was seen more than once but under ten times. The V and J genes are TRBV2 and TRBJ1-2, with D maybe TRBD1 (6 bases). The V and J ends lost 6 bases and 4 bases respectively, with 12 bases between them. In germline, CDR1 is SNHLY, CDR2 FYNNEI. The CDR3 contains 13 residues. For the CDR3, the DNA is TGTGCCAGCAGCGAGGGGGGAGGCTATGGCTACACCTTC. It is translated as CASSEGGGYGYTF.

The table lists this clone with a count of one. The rearrangement uses TRBV2 and TRBJ2-2; 8 positions match TRBD1. The CDR3 runs 15 residues. V was pared by 6 bases and J by 1 base, with 4 bases of the junction left unmatched. Per germline, CDR1 SNHLY and CDR2 FYNNEI. CDR3 protein: CASSPGTGNTGELFF. In DNA form, the CDR3 reads TGTGCCAGCAGCCCCGGGACAGGGAACACCGGGGAGCTGTTTTTT.

This clone has just one count. The V gene is TRBV3-1 (or the pseudogene TRBV3-2), the J gene TRBJ2-3; 8 nucleotides agree with TRBD1. Germline V gene lookup returns CDR1 LGHDT and CDR2 YNNKEL (reference sequence). The CDR3 is 15 residues long. Trimming cost V 4 bases and J 2 bases; bases outside gene matches: 5. The CDR3 sequence: CASSRQGSYTDTQYF. The CDR3 nucleotides are TGTGCCAGCAGCCGACAGGGGTCTTACACAGATACGCAGTATTTT.

The chain uses TRBV7-6 and TRBJ2-3, with unresolved D. V lost 4 bases to trimming and J lost 5 bases, with 4 bases between them. Germline values: CDR1 SGHVS, CDR2 FNYEAQ. This CDR3 region has 11 residues. CDR3 region: CASSSEDTQYF. For the CDR3, the DNA is TGTGCCAGCAGCTCGGAAGATACGCAGTATTTT.

The chain links TRBV20-1 to TRBJ2-3, with D maybe TRBD2 (5 bases). Germline V gene data show CDR1 as DFQATT and CDR2 as SNEGSKA (reference sequence). The V and J ends lost 3 bases and 0 bases respectively, with 10 bases between them. CDR3 length: 14 amino acids. The CDR3 bases are TGCAGTGCTAGTCGCGGGCCTAGCACAGATACGCAGTATTTT. Protein sequence: CSASRGPSTDTQYF.

This clone has a single count. At one of its ends the junction is not consistent with the germline gene, which may arise from a read error. This chain links TRBV7-7 with TRBJ2-5; D may be TRBD2 (5 bases). The CDR3 runs to 16 residues. The germline gives CDR1 SSHAT, CDR2 FNYEAQ (reference sequence). The CDR3 nucleotides read TGTGCTAGCAGTTCGGGGTTTTTTGAAACCCAAGAGACCCAGTACTTC. Its protein is CASSSGFFETQETQYF.

J is TRBJ2-5 and V is TRBV15; D is possibly TRBD2 (6 bases). V was clipped by 3 bases and J by 0 bases, with 11 bases between them. This CDR3 is built from 15 residues. Germline CDR1 LNHNV, CDR2 YYDKDF (reference sequence). CDR3: CATSRGGTDQETQYF. CDR3 in DNA: TGTGCCACCAGCAGGGGCGGGACGGACCAAGAGACCCAGTACTTC.

This rearrangement joins TRBV7-6 to TRBJ2-7; 7 nucleotides agree with TRBD1. The CDR3 loop spans 15 amino acids. From germline, CDR1 is SGHVS and CDR2 FNYEAQ. Trimming removed 1 base from V and 0 bases from J; junction bases left unmatched: 3. The CDR3 bases are TGTGCCAGCAGCTTAGGTAGGGGGCCCTCCTACGAGCAGTACTTC. It codes for CASSLGRGPSYEQYF.

The J gene is TRBJ2-7, the V gene TRBV28; no reliable D call. V shed 2 bases and J shed 4 bases, with 3 bases lying between them. This CDR3 has 11 residues. The V gene's germline CDR1 is MDHEN and CDR2 SYDVKM. CDR3: CASSLRYEQYF. DNA of the CDR3: TGTGCCAGCAGTTTAAGGTACGAGCAGTACTTC.

This chain links TRBV25-1 with TRBJ1-1, with D perhaps TRBD1 (5 bases). V shed 1 base and J shed 3 bases, with 12 bases lying between them. This CDR3 comprises 15 residues. Germline CDR1 is MGHDK and CDR2 is SYGVNS. The CDR3 region is CASSEFGGRDTEAFF. CDR3 DNA: TGTGCCAGCAGTGAATTCGGGGGAAGGGACACTGAAGCTTTCTTT.

The rearrangement uses TRBV5-1 and TRBJ2-7; 9 positions agree with TRBD1. J was trimmed by 1 base and V by 4 bases; bases with no gene match: 18. The CDR3 has 19 amino acids. The germline V gene has CDR1 SGHRS and CDR2 YFSETQ. CDR3 bases: TGCGCCAGCAGCGCCGACCTATACAGAACCGGGACAGGGTCCTACGAGCAGTACTTC. It yields the protein CASSADLYRTGTGSYEQYF.

V and J are TRBV7-8 and TRBJ1-5, with unresolved D. This CDR3 has 13 amino acids. V lost 1 base, J lost 5 bases, and 6 bases lay in between. Germline V gene sequence: CDR1 SGHVS, CDR2 FQNEAQ. CDR3 coding DNA: TGTGCCAGCAGCTTAGTGAGGGATCAGCCCCAGCATTTT. Translation: CASSLVRDQPQHF.